The 8 T cell receptor beta chains in this list originate from one sample, sequenced in a study of blood T cell repertoires in COVID-19. Clones were read by immunoSEQ multiplex PCR, and TCRdb kept only the in-frame ones, dropping some. The top ten clones hold about 5.2% of a sample with 200,000 to 300,000 clones, around 87% of them seen once. The source material was peripheral blood. All receptors derive from a woman between 55 and 75 years old with COVID-19, enrolled during active disease.

The genes are TRBV10-2 and TRBJ1-4; tentatively, D is TRBD1 (5 bases). The V and J ends lost 7 bases and 0 bases respectively, with 12 bases between them. This CDR3 has 15 residues. Germline assignment: CDR1 WSHSY and CDR2 SAAADI. The CDR3 loop is CASTGEGTTNEKLFF. The CDR3 DNA reads as TGCGCCAGCACGGGGGAGGGTACAACTAATGAAAAACTGTTTTTT.

The sample holds a few counts of this clone. The chain carries TRBV27 and TRBJ2-1; unclear D gene. Germline V gene sequence: CDR1 MNHEY, CDR2 SMNVEV (reference sequence). This CDR3 comprises 12 residues. V lost 5 bases, J lost 9 bases, and 11 bases lay in between. The CDR3 here is CASSLPTGEQFF. CDR3 sequence (DNA): TGTGCCAGCAGTCTACCTACCGGTGAGCAGTTCTTC.

This clone showed up just once. The genes are TRBV30 and TRBJ2-5; tentative D call: TRBD2 (5 bases). The CDR3 runs 10 residues. V was clipped by 5 bases and J by 4 bases, with 5 bases between them. Per germline, CDR1 GTSNPN and CDR2 SVGIG (reference sequence). The CDR3 loop reads CAWGRETQYF. The CDR3 coding sequence is TGTGCCTGGGGGAGAGAGACCCAGTACTTC.

This chain links TRBV28 with TRBJ1-2; D is perhaps TRBD1 (5 bases). Trimming pared 7 bases from V and 0 bases from J, leaving 24 bases between. This CDR3 is built from 18 residues. Germline CDR1 is MDHEN and CDR2 is SYDVKM. Here the CDR3 DNA reads TGTGCCAGCACCAAGGACCTCGCGGGGCACGTAGCTAACTATGGCTACACCTTC. Encoded protein: CASTKDLAGHVANYGYTF.

This chain links TRBV3-1 (or the pseudogene TRBV3-2) with TRBJ1-1, with 7 positions matching TRBD1. V lost 3 bases and J lost 6; bases outside the gene matches: 4. The CDR3 has 13 amino acids. Germline lookup yields CDR1 LGHDT and CDR2 YNNKEL (reference sequence). CDR3 sequence (DNA): TGTGCCAGCAGCCACGACAGGGCTTCTGAAGCTTTCTTT. Its protein product is CASSHDRASEAFF.

This sequence joins TRBV10-2 and TRBJ2-3, with 16 bases matching TRBD2. V shed 7 bases, J shed 1 base, and the junction held 8 bases outside the gene matches. The CDR3 is 18 residues long. Germline V gene data show CDR1 as WSHSY and CDR2 as SAAADI. CDR3 DNA sequence: TGCGCCAGCATGGGACTAGCGGGAGGGCCGTTAGGCACAGATACGCAGTATTTT. This gives the protein CASMGLAGGPLGTDTQYF.

Of note for this clone: This may be a read error, as it is one base from a much larger clone. This chain links TRBV7-3 with TRBJ2-5; D not certain. This CDR3 is built from 13 residues. Germline values: CDR1 SGHTA, CDR2 FQGTGA. V gave up 2 bases and J gave up 2 bases, with 6 bases separating them. The CDR3 bases are TGTGCCAGCAGCTTACTATCTCAAGAGACCCAGTACTTC. This translates into CASSLLSQETQYF.

V and J are TRBV3-1 (or the pseudogene TRBV3-2) and TRBJ2-3, with TRBD2 as a possible D gene (5 bases). Germline V gene sequence: CDR1 LGHDT, CDR2 YNNKEL (reference sequence). This CDR3 contains 14 residues. V was trimmed by 10 bases and J by 1 base, leaving 15 bases between them. In DNA, the CDR3 is TGTGCCACCCCGGGCCCCGGGGGCACAGATACGCAGTATTTT. It encodes CATPGPGGTDTQYF.